This TCR beta chain was retrieved from a study of blood T cells in healthy people across ages. Note on this clonotype: Its target is not known. Sequence at one end of the junction differs from germline and may be a read error.

General study results and limits: TCR beta diversity, measured per million T cells, fell in a roughly linear way with age.

A second roughly 6 to 11 cycle PCR used barcoded and J-beta primers. A template-switch adaptor that had 12 random nucleotides put a tag on each cDNA molecule. MiXCR, applied by TCRdb to the 5' RACE reads, yields one record per CDR3 protein. This sample yields 1.5 million to 2 million distinct CDR3 sequences, of which roughly 27% are seen a single time; about 7.7% belongs to the top ten. Input material: blood. The clonotype was recovered from a woman in her twenties or thirties in good health.

The CDR3 region has the DNA TGTGCCAGCAGCTTGTACAAGGAGCAGTTCTTC. Translating gives CASSLYKEQFF. This chain links TRBV5-6 with TRBJ2-1, with unresolved D. CDR3 length: 11 residues. CDR1 SGHDT and CDR2 YYEEEE come from the germline V gene.